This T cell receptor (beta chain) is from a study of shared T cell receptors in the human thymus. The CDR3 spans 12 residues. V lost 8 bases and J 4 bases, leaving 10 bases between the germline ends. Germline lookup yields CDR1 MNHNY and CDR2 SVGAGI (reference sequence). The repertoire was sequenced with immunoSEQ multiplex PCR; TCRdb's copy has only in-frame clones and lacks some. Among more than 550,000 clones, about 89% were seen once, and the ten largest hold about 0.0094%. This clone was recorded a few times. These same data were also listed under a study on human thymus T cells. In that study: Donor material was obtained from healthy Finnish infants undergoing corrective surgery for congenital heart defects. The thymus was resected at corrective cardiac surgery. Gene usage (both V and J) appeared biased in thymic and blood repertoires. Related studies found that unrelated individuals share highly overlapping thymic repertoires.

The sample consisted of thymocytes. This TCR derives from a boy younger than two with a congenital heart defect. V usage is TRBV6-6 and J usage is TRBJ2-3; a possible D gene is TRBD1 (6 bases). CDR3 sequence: CASATGSDTQYF. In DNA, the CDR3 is TGTGCCAGCGCGACAGGATCAGATACGCAGTATTTT.